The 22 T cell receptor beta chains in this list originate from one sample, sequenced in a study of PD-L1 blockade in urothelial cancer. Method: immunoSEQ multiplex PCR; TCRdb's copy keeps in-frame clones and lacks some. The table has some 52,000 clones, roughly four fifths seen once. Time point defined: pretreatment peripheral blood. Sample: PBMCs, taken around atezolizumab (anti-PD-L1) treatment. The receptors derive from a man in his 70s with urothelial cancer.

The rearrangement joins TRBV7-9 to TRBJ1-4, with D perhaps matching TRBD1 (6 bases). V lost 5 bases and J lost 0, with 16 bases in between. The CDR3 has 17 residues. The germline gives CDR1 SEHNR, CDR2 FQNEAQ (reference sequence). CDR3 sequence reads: CASSHPNRESTNEKLFF. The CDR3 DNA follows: TGTGCCAGCAGCCATCCTAACAGGGAATCAACTAATGAAAAACTGTTTTTT. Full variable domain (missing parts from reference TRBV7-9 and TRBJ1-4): DTGVSQNPRHKITKRGQNVTFRCDPISEHNRLYWYRQTLGQGPEFLTYFQNEAQLEKSRLLSDRFSAERPKGSFSTLEIQRTEQGDSAMYLCASSHPNRESTNEKLFFGSGTQLSVL.

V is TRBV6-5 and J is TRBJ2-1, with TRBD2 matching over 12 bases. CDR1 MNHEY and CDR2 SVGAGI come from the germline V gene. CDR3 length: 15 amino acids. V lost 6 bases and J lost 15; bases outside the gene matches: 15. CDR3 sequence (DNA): TGTGCCAGCAGACCCCTAGCGGGGGGGTCTGTTGGGCGGTTCTTC. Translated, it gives CASRPLAGGSVGRFF.

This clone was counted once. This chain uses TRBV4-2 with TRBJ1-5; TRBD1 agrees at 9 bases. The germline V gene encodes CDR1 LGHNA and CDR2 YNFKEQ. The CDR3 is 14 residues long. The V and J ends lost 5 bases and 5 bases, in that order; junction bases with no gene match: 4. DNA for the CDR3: TGTGCCAGCAGCTTGGACAGGGGAGATCAGCCCCAGCATTTT. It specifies CASSLDRGDQPQHF.

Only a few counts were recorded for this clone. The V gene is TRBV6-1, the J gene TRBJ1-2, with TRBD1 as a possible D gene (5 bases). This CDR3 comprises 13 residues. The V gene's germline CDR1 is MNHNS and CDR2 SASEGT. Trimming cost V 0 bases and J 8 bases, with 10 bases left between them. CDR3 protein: CASSEAADRGYTF. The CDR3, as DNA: TGTGCCAGCAGTGAAGCGGCCGACAGAGGCTACACCTTC.

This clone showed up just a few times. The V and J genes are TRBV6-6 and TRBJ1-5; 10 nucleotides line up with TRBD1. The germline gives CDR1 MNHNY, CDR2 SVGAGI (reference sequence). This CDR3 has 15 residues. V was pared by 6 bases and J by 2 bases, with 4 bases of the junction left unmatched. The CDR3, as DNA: TGTGCCAGCAGGGACGGGACAGGGGGCAATCAGCCCCAGCATTTT. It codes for CASRDGTGGNQPQHF.

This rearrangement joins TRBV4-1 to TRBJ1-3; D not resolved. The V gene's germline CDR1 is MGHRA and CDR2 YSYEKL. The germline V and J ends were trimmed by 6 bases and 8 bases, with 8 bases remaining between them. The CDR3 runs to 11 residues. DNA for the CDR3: TGCGCCAGCAGTCTGCGGGACACCATATATTTT. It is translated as CASSLRDTIYF.

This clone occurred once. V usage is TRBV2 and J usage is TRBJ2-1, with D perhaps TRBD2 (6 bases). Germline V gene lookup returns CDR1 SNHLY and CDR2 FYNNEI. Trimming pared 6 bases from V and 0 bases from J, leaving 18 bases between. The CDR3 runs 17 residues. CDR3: CASRGGRRRSSYNEQFF. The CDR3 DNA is TGTGCCAGCAGGGGGGGACGGCGGAGAAGCTCCTACAATGAGCAGTTCTTC.

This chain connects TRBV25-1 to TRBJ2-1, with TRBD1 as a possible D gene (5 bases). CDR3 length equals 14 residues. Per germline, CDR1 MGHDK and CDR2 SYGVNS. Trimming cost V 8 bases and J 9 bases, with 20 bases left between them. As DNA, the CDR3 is TGTGCCAGCTCAAAACACCAGGGTTCAGTTGAGCAGTTCTTC. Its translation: CASSKHQGSVEQFF.

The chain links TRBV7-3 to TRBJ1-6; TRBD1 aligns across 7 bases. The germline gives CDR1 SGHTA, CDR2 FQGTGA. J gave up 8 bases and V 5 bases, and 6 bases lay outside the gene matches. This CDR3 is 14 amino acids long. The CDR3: CASSLTGNDSPLHF. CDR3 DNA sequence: TGTGCCAGCAGCCTGACAGGGAATGATTCACCCCTCCACTTT.

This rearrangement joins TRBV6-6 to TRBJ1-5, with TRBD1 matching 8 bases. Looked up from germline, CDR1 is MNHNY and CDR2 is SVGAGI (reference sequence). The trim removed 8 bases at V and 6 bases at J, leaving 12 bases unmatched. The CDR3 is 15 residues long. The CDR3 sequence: CASSTRDRRIQPQHF. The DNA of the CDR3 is TGTGCCAGCTCTACCCGGGACAGGAGGATTCAGCCCCAGCATTTT.

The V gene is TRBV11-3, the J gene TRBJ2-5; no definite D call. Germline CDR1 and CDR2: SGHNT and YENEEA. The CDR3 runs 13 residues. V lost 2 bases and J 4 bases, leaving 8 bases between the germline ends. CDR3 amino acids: CASSLSQAETQYF. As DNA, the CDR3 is TGTGCCAGCAGCTTAAGTCAGGCAGAGACCCAGTACTTC.

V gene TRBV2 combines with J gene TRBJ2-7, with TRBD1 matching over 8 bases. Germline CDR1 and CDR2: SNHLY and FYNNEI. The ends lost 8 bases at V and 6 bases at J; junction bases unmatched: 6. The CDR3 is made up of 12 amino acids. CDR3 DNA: TGTGCCAGCCGACAGGGGTCGGGCGAGCAGTACTTC. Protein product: CASRQGSGEQYF.

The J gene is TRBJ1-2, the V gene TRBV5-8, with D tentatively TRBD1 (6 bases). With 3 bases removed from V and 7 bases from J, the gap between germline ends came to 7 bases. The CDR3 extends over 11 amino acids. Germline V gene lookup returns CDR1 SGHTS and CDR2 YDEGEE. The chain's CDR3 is CASSSRGGYTF. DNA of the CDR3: TGTGCCAGCAGCTCCAGGGGTGGCTACACCTTC.

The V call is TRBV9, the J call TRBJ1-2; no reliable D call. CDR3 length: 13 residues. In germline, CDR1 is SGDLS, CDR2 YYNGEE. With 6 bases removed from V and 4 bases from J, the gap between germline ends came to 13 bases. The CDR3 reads CASKKGGSYGYTF. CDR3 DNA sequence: TGTGCCAGCAAAAAGGGCGGGAGCTATGGCTACACCTTC.

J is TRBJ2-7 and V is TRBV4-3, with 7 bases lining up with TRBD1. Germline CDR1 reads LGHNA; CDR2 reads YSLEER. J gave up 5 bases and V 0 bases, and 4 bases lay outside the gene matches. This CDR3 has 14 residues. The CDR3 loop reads CASSQDLGGDEQYF. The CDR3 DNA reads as TGCGCCAGCAGCCAAGATCTAGGGGGCGACGAGCAGTACTTC.

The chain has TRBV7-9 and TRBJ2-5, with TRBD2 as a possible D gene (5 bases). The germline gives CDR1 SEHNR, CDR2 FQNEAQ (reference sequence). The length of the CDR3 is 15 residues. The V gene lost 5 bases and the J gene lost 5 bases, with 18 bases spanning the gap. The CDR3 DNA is TGTGCCAGCAGCGCTTCGGGAATTTCGGAGGAGACCCAGTACTTC. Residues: CASSASGISEETQYF.

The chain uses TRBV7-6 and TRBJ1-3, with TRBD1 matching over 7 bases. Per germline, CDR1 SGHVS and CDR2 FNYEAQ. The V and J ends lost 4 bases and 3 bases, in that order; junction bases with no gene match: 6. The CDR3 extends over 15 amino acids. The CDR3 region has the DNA TGTGCCAGCAGCTATGGGACAGCGGGTGGAAACACCATATATTTT. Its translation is CASSYGTAGGNTIYF.

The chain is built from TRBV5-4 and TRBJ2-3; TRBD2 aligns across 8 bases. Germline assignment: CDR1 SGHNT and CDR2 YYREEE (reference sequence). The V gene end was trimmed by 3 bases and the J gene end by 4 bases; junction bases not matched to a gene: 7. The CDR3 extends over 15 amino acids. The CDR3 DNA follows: TGTGCCAGCAGCTCGGGACTAGTGGGGGCAGATACGCAGTATTTT. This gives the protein CASSSGLVGADTQYF.

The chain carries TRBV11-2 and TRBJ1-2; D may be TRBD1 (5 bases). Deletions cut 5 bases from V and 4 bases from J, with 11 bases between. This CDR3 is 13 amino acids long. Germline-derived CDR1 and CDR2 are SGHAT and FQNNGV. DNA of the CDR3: TGTGCCAGCAGCCCCGGGGGGGTCTATGGCTACACCTTC. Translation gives CASSPGGVYGYTF.

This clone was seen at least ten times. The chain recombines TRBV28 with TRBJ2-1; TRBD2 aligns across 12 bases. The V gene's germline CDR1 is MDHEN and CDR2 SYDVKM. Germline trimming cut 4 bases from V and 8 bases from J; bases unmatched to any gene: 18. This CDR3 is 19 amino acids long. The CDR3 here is CASSSYARASGGAGDEQFF. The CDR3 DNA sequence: TGTGCCAGCAGTTCTTATGCACGCGCTAGCGGGGGGGCCGGGGATGAGCAGTTCTTC.

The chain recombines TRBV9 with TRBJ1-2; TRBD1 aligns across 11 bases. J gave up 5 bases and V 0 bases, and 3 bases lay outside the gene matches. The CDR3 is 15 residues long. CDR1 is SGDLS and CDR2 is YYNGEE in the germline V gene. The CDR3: CASSVGGTGGYGYTF. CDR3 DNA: TGTGCCAGCAGCGTAGGGGGGACAGGGGGATATGGCTACACCTTC.

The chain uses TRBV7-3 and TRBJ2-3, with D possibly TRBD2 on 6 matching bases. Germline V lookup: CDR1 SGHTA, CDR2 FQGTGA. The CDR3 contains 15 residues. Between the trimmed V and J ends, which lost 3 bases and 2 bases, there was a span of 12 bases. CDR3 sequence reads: CASSFRSGNTDTQYF. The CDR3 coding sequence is TGTGCCAGCAGCTTTCGTAGCGGAAACACAGATACGCAGTATTTT.